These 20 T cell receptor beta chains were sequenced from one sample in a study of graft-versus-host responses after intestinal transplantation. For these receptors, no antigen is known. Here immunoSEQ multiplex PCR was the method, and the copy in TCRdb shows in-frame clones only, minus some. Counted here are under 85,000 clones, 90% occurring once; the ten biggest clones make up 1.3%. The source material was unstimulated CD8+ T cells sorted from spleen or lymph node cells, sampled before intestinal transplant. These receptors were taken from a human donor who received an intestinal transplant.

This CDR3 reads CASSQSPGFISGELFF. The CDR3 DNA reads as TGCGCCAGCAGCCAAAGTCCAGGTTTCATTTCCGGGGAGCTGTTTTTT. This chain links TRBV4-1 with TRBJ2-2; D gene ambiguous. Per the germline V gene, CDR1 is MGHRA and CDR2 is YSYEKL. This CDR3 contains 16 residues. V was cut by 2 bases and J by 6 bases, with 16 bases left in between.

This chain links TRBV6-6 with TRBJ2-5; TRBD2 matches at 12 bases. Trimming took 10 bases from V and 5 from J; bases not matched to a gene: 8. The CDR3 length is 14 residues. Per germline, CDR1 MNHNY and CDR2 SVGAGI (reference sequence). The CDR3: CATLLAGGPETQYF. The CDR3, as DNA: TGTGCCACCCTACTAGCGGGGGGCCCCGAGACCCAGTACTTC.

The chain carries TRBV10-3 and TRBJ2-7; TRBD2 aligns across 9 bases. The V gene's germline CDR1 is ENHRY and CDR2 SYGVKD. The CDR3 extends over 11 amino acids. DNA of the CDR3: TGTGCTGGCGGGGGGGGGCACGAGCAGTACTTC. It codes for CAGGGGHEQYF.

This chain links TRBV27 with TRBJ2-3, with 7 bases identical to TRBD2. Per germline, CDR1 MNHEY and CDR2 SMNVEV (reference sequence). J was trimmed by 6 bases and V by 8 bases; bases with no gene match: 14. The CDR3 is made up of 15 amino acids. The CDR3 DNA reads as TGTGCCAGCGGGCCTTCTAGCGGACAATGGGATACGCAGTATTTT. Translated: CASGPSSGQWDTQYF.

CDR3 in amino acids: CASIPMGETNTEAFF. The CDR3 region has the DNA TGTGCCAGCATACCGATGGGAGAGACGAACACTGAAGCTTTCTTT. V is TRBV2 and J is TRBJ1-1; no definite D call. Germline CDR1 and CDR2: SNHLY and FYNNEI. The CDR3 spans 15 residues. Trimming left V 7 bases short and J 1 base short, with 16 bases between.

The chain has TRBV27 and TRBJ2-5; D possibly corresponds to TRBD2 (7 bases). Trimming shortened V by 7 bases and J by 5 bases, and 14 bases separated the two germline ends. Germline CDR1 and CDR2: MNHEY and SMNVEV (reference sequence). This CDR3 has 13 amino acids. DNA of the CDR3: TGTGCCAGCACGACTGCGGGGGCCGAGACCCAGTACTTC. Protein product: CASTTAGAETQYF.

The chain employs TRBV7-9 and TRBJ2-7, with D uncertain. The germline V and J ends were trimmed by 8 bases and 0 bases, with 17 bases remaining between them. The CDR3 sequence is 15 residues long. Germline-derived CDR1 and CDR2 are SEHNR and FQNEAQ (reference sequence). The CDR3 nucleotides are TGTGCCAGCGGTTATAGAGGCACACTCTCCTACGAGCAGTACTTC. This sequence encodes CASGYRGTLSYEQYF. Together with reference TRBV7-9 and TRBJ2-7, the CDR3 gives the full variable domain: DTGVSQNPRHKITKRGQNVTFRCDPISEHNRLYWYRQTLGQGPEFLTYFQNEAQLEKSRLLSDRFSAERPKGSFSTLEIQRTEQGDSAMYLCASGYRGTLSYEQYFGPGTRLTVT.

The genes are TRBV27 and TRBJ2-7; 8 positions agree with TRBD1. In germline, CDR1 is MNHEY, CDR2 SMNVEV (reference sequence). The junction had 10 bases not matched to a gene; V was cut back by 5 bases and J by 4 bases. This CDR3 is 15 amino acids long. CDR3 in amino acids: CASSPSGQVKYEQYF. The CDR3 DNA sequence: TGTGCCAGCAGTCCCTCGGGACAGGTGAAATACGAGCAGTACTTC.

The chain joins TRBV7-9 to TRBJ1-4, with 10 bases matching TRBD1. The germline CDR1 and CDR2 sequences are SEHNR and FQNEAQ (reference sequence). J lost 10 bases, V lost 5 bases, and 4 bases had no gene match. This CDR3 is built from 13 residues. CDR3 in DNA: TGTGCCAGCAGCACCCGGACAGGGGGAAAACTGTTTTTT. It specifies CASSTRTGGKLFF.

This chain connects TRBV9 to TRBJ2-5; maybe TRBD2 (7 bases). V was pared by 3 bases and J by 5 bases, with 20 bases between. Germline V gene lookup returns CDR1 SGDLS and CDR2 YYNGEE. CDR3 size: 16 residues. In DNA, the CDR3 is TGTGCCAGCAGCGCCCTGGGGGGGGGCCCTTCGGAGACCCAGTACTTC. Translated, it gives CASSALGGGPSETQYF.

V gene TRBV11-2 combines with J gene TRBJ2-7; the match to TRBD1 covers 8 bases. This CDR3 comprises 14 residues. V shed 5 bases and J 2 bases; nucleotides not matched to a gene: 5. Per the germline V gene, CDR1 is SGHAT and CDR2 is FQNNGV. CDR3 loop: CASSKTGAAYEQYF. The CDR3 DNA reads TGTGCCAGCAGCAAGACAGGGGCTGCCTACGAGCAGTACTTC.

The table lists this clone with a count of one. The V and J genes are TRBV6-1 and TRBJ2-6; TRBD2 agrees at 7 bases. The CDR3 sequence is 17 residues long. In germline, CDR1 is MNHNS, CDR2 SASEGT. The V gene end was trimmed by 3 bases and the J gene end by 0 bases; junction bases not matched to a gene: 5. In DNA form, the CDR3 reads TGTGCCAGCAGTGAGCGGGGGTGGGACTCTGGGGCCAACGTCCTGACTTTC. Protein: CASSERGWDSGANVLTF.

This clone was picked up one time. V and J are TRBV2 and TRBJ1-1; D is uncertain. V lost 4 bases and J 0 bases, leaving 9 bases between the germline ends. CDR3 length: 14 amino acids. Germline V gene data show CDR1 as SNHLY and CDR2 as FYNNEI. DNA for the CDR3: TGTGCCAGCAGTGCGAGGCCTTTGAACACTGAAGCTTTCTTT. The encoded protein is CASSARPLNTEAFF.

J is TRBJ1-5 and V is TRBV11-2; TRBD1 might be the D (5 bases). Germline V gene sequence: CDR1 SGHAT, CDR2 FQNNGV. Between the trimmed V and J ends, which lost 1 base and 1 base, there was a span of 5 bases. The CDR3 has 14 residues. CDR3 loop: CASSLGGSNQPQHF. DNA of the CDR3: TGTGCCAGCAGCTTAGGGGGCAGCAATCAGCCCCAGCATTTT.

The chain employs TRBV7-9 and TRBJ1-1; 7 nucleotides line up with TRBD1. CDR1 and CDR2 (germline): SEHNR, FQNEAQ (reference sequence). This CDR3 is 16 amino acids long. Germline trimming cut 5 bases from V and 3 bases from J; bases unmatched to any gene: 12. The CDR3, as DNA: TGTGCCAGCAGCGACCATCGAGACACAGGGGACACTGAAGCTTTCTTT. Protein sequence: CASSDHRDTGDTEAFF. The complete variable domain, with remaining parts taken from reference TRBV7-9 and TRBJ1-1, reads DTGVSQNPRHKITKRGQNVTFRCDPISEHNRLYWYRQTLGQGPEFLTYFQNEAQLEKSRLLSDRFSAERPKGSFSTLEIQRTEQGDSAMYLCASSDHRDTGDTEAFFGQGTRLTVV.

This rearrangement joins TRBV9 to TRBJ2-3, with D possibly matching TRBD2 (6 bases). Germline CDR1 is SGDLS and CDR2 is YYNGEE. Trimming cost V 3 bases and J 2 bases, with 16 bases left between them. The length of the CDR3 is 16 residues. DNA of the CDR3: TGTGCCAGCAGCGCAGCACTAGTAGCGGTCACAGATACGCAGTATTTT. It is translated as CASSAALVAVTDTQYF.

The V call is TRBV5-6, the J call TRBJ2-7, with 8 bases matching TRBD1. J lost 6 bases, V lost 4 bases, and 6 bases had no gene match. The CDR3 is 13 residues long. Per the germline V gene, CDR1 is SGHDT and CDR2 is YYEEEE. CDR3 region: CASSLTGGSEQYF. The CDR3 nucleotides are TGTGCCAGCAGCCTTACAGGGGGGAGCGAGCAGTACTTC.

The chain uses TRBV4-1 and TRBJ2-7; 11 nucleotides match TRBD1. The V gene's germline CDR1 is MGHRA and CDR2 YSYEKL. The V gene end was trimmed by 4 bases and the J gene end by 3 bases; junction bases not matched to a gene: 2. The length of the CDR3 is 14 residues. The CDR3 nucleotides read TGCGCCAGCAGCCGAGGGACAGGGGGCTACGAGCAGTACTTC. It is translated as CASSRGTGGYEQYF.

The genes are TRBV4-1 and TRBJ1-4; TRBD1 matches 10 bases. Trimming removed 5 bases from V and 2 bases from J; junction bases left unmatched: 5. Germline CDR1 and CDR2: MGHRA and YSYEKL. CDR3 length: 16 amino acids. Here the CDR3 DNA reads TGCGCCAGCAGCAGAAGGACAGGGGGGACTAATGAAAAACTGTTTTTT. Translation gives CASSRRTGGTNEKLFF.

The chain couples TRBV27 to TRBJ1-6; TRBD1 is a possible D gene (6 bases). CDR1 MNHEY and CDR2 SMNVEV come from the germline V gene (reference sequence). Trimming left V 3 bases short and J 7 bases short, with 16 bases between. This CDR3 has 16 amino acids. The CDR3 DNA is TGTGCCAGCAGTTTTTTGGGGGCTCCGGGGAATTCACCCCTCCACTTT. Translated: CASSFLGAPGNSPLHF.